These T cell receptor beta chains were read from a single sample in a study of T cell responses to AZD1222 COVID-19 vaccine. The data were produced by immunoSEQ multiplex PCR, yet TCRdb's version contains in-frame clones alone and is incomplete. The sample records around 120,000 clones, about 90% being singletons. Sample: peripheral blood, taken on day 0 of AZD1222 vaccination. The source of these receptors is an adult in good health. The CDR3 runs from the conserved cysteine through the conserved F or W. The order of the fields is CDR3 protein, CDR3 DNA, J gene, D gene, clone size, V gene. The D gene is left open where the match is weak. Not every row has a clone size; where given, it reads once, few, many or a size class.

CDR3aa: CASSPIPGQGAPGTEAFF
CDR3nt: TGCGCCAGCAGCCCCATCCCGGGACAGGGGGCGCCGGGGACTGAAGCTTTCTTT
j_gene: TRBJ1-1
d_gene: TRBD1
abundance: NA
v_gene: TRBV4-1

CDR3aa: CASSLAMGIGEKLFF
CDR3nt: TGTGCCAGCAGCTTGGCCATGGGGATCGGAGAAAAACTGTTTTTT
j_gene: TRBJ1-4
d_gene: NA
abundance: NA
v_gene: TRBV5-6

CDR3aa: CASSMTSGRYEQYF
CDR3nt: TGTGCCAGCAGTATGACTAGCGGGAGGTACGAGCAGTACTTC
j_gene: TRBJ2-7
d_gene: TRBD2
abundance: once
v_gene: TRBV6-2/TRBV6-3

CDR3aa: CASSGRQGIGSYNSPLHF
CDR3nt: TGTGCCAGCAGCGGTAGACAGGGGATAGGGTCCTATAATTCACCCCTCCACTTT
j_gene: TRBJ1-6
d_gene: NA
abundance: NA
v_gene: TRBV12-1

CDR3aa: CASSLVTGRNTEAFF
CDR3nt: TGCGCCAGCAGCTTGGTGACAGGCCGGAACACTGAAGCTTTCTTT
j_gene: TRBJ1-1
d_gene: NA
abundance: NA
v_gene: TRBV5-1

CDR3aa: CAGRILGAYGYTF
CDR3nt: TGTGCCGGACGAATACTGGGGGCCTATGGCTACACCTTC
j_gene: TRBJ1-2
d_gene: NA
abundance: NA
v_gene: TRBV5-4

CDR3aa: CARPPGQGNSPLHF
CDR3nt: TGTGCCAGGCCTCCGGGACAGGGCAATTCACCCCTCCACTTT
j_gene: TRBJ1-6
d_gene: TRBD1
abundance: NA
v_gene: TRBV19

CDR3aa: CASNQGPNYGYTF
CDR3nt: TGTGCCAGTAACCAGGGGCCTAACTATGGCTACACCTTC
j_gene: TRBJ1-2
d_gene: NA
abundance: NA
v_gene: TRBV19

CDR3aa: CASSLGLNTGELFF
CDR3nt: TGTGCCAGCAGCTTGGGCCTCAACACCGGGGAGCTGTTTTTT
j_gene: TRBJ2-2
d_gene: NA
abundance: NA
v_gene: TRBV9

CDR3aa: CASSLDPTGSVQYF
CDR3nt: TGTGCCAGCAGCTTAGACCCGACAGGGTCCGTGCAGTACTTC
j_gene: TRBJ2-7
d_gene: TRBD1
abundance: NA
v_gene: TRBV11-2

CDR3aa: CASSLPSSWSSYEQYF
CDR3nt: TGTGCCAGCAGCCTACCCTCTAGCTGGAGCTCCTACGAGCAGTACTTC
j_gene: TRBJ2-7
d_gene: NA
abundance: NA
v_gene: TRBV7-2

CDR3aa: CSVEKPAGELFF
CDR3nt: TGCAGCGTTGAAAAACCGGCCGGGGAGCTGTTTTTT
j_gene: TRBJ2-2
d_gene: NA
abundance: once
v_gene: TRBV29-1

CDR3aa: CASRDRGSYEQYF
CDR3nt: TGTGCCAGCAGGGACAGGGGTTCCTACGAGCAGTACTTC
j_gene: TRBJ2-7
d_gene: TRBD1
abundance: NA
v_gene: TRBV27

CDR3aa: CASSQDNGELFF
CDR3nt: TGTGCCAGCAGCCAAGATAACGGGGAGCTGTTTTTT
j_gene: TRBJ2-2
d_gene: NA
abundance: NA
v_gene: TRBV3-1/TRBV3-2

CDR3aa: CASRLTGATGELFF
CDR3nt: TGTGCCAGCAGGTTAACAGGGGCCACCGGGGAGCTGTTTTTT
j_gene: TRBJ2-2
d_gene: TRBD1
abundance: once
v_gene: TRBV7-9

CDR3aa: CASSIGGQEETQYF
CDR3nt: TGTGCCAGTAGTATAGGGGGACAGGAAGAGACCCAGTACTTC
j_gene: TRBJ2-5
d_gene: TRBD1
abundance: NA
v_gene: TRBV19

CDR3aa: CASSAGLGYGYTF
CDR3nt: TGCGCCAGCAGTGCTGGGTTGGGCTATGGCTACACCTTC
j_gene: TRBJ1-2
d_gene: NA
abundance: NA
v_gene: TRBV10-1

CDR3aa: CASSQDIRGPDTQYF
CDR3nt: TGTGCCAGCAGCCAAGATATTAGAGGGCCAGATACGCAGTATTTT
j_gene: TRBJ2-3
d_gene: NA
abundance: NA
v_gene: TRBV4-2

CDR3aa: CASSSTPAGTYNSPLHF
CDR3nt: TGTGCCAGCAGCTCAACCCCGGCCGGGACGTATAATTCACCCCTCCACTTT
j_gene: TRBJ1-6
d_gene: NA
abundance: NA
v_gene: TRBV7-2

CDR3aa: CAISEGTVANYGYTF
CDR3nt: TGTGCCATCAGTGAAGGAACAGTAGCTAACTATGGCTACACCTTC
j_gene: TRBJ1-2
d_gene: NA
abundance: NA
v_gene: TRBV10-3

CDR3aa: CASSQVVSFNSPLHF
CDR3nt: TGCGCCAGCAGCCAAGTTGTCTCATTCAATTCACCCCTCCACTTT
j_gene: TRBJ1-6
d_gene: NA
abundance: NA
v_gene: TRBV4-3

CDR3aa: CASSAQGRISNQPQHF
CDR3nt: TGTGCCAGCAGTGCACAGGGGCGGATAAGCAATCAGCCCCAGCATTTT
j_gene: TRBJ1-5
d_gene: TRBD1
abundance: few
v_gene: TRBV28

CDR3aa: CASSYAGGDYGYTF
CDR3nt: TGTGCCAGCAGTTACGCAGGGGGTGACTATGGCTACACCTTC
j_gene: TRBJ1-2
d_gene: TRBD1
abundance: NA
v_gene: TRBV6-2/TRBV6-3

CDR3aa: CAIRDSATDTQYF
CDR3nt: TGTGCCATCAGGGACAGTGCCACAGATACGCAGTATTTT
j_gene: TRBJ2-3
d_gene: NA
abundance: NA
v_gene: TRBV10-3

CDR3aa: CSVDVGTEETQYF
CDR3nt: TGCAGCGTTGATGTCGGGACAGAAGAGACCCAGTACTTC
j_gene: TRBJ2-5
d_gene: TRBD1
abundance: NA
v_gene: TRBV29-1

CDR3aa: CASSLGGGYGYTF
CDR3nt: TGTGCCAGCAGCTTAGGGGGAGGCTATGGCTACACCTTC
j_gene: TRBJ1-2
d_gene: NA
abundance: NA
v_gene: TRBV7-6

CDR3aa: CASSVPPGQGRRYSNQPQHF
CDR3nt: TGTGCCAGCAGTGTCCCCCCGGGACAGGGTCGTAGGTATAGCAATCAGCCCCAGCATTTT
j_gene: TRBJ1-5
d_gene: TRBD1
abundance: once
v_gene: TRBV28